This T cell receptor (beta chain) was recorded in a study of T-cell memory formation after mild COVID-19. Whole-study context: Largely donor-specific TCR clusters were found.

Comment on this clonotype: Its cognate antigen is unknown.

TCRdb reanalysed the 5' RACE reads using MiXCR and keeps one entry per CDR3 protein. The profile shows some 450,000 distinct CDR3 sequences, under 20% of them singletons. J gave up 0 bases and V 8 bases, and 11 bases lay outside the gene matches. This CDR3 is built from 16 residues. The V gene's germline CDR1 is MGHDK and CDR2 SYGVNS. Study observations and caveats: Some responding clones appeared in pre-infection memory, suggesting cross-reactive memory joined. Clones that contracted from day 15 to 85 had balanced CD4/CD8; later expanders were CD4+ biased.

This clonotype was obtained from a young man who had mild COVID-19 (a few samples of this study predate the infection). Cell type and time point are not known. The sample comprised PBMCs or a T cell subset sorted from them (not recorded which). The V gene is TRBV25-1, the J gene TRBJ2-5; TRBD2 matches 8 bases. CDR3 sequence: CASASVGRGDQETQYF. As DNA, the CDR3 is TGTGCCAGCGCCTCGGTCGGGCGGGGGGACCAAGAGACCCAGTACTTC.